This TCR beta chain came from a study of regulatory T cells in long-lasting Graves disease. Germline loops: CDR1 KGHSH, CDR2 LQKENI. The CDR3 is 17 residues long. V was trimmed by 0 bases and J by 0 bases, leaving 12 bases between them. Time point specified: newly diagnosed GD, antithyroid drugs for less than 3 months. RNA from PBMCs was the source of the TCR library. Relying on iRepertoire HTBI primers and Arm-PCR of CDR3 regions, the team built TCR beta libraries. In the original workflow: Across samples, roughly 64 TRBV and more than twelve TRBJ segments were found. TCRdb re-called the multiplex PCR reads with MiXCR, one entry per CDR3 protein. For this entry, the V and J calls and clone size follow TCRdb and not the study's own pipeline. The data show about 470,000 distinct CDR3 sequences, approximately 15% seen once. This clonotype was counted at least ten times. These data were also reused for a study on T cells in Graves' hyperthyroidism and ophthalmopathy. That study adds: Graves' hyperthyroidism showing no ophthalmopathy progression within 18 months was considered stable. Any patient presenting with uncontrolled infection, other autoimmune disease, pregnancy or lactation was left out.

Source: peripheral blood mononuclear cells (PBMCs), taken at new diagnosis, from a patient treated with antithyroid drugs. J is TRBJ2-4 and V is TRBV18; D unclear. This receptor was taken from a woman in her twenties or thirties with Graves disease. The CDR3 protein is CASSPPGTPLAKNIQYF. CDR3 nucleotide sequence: TGTGCCAGCTCACCACCAGGAACTCCGCTAGCCAAAAACATTCAGTACTTC.